This TCR beta chain was recovered during a study of blood T cell repertoires in COVID-19. Per the original methods: Reference gene primer amplification in the assay estimated nucleated cell counts. The data were produced by immunoSEQ multiplex PCR, yet TCRdb's version contains in-frame clones alone and is incomplete. V and J calls and clone size are given by that table; D and trimming were obtained from the DNA. The top ten clones hold around 6.5% of a sample with hundreds of thousands of clones, roughly 89% of them seen once. CDR1 is GTSNPN and CDR2 is SVGIG in the germline V gene (reference sequence). There are 11 residues in the CDR3. The V and J ends lost 3 bases and 7 bases respectively, with 7 bases between them. A remark on this clone: The same CDR3 arises from other DNA sequences in this sample as well.

Material: peripheral blood. The rearrangement joins TRBV30 to TRBJ2-1; D is perhaps TRBD2 (6 bases). The TCR originated in a man aged 55 to 69 who had recovered from COVID-19. The CDR3 DNA reads as TGTGCCTGGAGCCTAGCGAATGAGCAGTTCTTC. Translation: CAWSLANEQFF.